The 2 T cell receptor beta chains below all came from one sample that was sequenced in a study of cytomegalovirus exposure and HLA in healthy donors. The method was immunoSEQ multiplex PCR; TCRdb's version includes in-frame clones alone and lacks a portion of them. The sample includes 150,000 to 200,000 clones, 70% to 90% of them seen just once. Material: PBMCs. The receptor set was obtained from a man aged 30 to 45 in good health and CMV-seropositive.

The V gene is TRBV6-4, the J gene TRBJ2-2, with 7 bases lining up with TRBD2. V lost 6 bases to trimming and J lost 7 bases; unmatched junction nucleotides: 8. Germline loops: CDR1 MRHNA, CDR2 SNTAGT. This CDR3 region has 14 residues. As DNA, the CDR3 is TGTGCCAGCAGACCCGGACTAGAAGTCGGGGAGCTGTTTTTT. This translates into CASRPGLEVGELFF.

The rearrangement uses TRBV18 and TRBJ2-7; TRBD1 matches 11 bases. This CDR3 has 15 amino acids. Germline values: CDR1 KGHSH, CDR2 LQKENI. Losses at the gene ends were 6 bases for V and 4 bases for J; bases not matched to a gene: 8. The CDR3 nucleotides are TGTGCCAGCTCCCCAGGAGGGACAGGGGGGTACGAGCAGTACTTC. Protein product: CASSPGGTGGYEQYF.